The present entry profiles one T cell receptor (beta chain) with its context. The CDR3 runs 15 residues. Looked up from germline, CDR1 is MNHEY and CDR2 is SVGAGI. The V end lost 5 bases, the J end lost 0 bases, and 13 bases lay between the germline ends. This sample was included in a study of blood T cell repertoires in COVID-19. The age range of participants was about 18 to 89 years, with residence in more than 20 US areas. The study counted Cohort 3 donors as recovered given two negative PCRs, clearance, or symptom resolution. Only in-frame clones appear in the TCRdb table, and some are missing; sequencing was by immunoSEQ multiplex PCR. The sample holds about 390,000 clones, approximately 90% seen once.

The clonotype originates from a woman between 45 and 65 years old who had recovered from COVID-19. Sequencing input: PBMCs or T cells enriched from blood (not recorded which). The chain joins TRBV6-5 to TRBJ1-1; weak D call: TRBD1 (6 bases). The CDR3, as DNA: TGTGCCAGCAGTCCCCTGGACAGACTGAACACTGAAGCTTTCTTT. This sequence encodes CASSPLDRLNTEAFF.